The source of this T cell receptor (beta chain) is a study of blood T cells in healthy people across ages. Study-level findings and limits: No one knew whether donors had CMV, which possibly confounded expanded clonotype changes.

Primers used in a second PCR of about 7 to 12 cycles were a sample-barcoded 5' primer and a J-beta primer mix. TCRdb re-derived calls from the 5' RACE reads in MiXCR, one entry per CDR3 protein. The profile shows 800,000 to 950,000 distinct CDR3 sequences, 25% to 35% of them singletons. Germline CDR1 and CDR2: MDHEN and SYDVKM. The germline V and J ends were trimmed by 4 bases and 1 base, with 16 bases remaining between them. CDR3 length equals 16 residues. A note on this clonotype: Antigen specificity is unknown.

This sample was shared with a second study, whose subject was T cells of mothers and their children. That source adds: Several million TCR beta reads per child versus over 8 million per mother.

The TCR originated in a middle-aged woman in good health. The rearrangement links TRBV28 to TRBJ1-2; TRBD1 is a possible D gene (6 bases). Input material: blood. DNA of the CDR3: TGTGCCAGCAGTTCCTTAGGGGGGACCGATAACTATGGCTACACCTTC. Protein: CASSSLGGTDNYGYTF.